The 5 T cell receptor beta chains below were found in one sample sequenced in a study of blood T cells in healthy people across ages. Primers used in a second PCR of roughly 7 to 11 cycles were a sample-barcoded 5' primer and a J-beta primer mix. TCRdb called the 5' RACE reads again in MiXCR, with one record for every CDR3 protein. Counted here are hundreds of thousands of distinct CDR3 sequences, 29% occurring once; the ten biggest clones make up roughly a sixth. Material for sequencing was blood. Receptors were obtained from a woman older than 75 in good health.

The V call is TRBV7-2, the J call TRBJ2-2; no clear D. This CDR3 spans 13 amino acids. Germline CDR1 reads SGHTA; CDR2 reads FQGNSA. The V and J ends lost 1 base and 9 bases respectively, with 9 bases between them. CDR3 DNA: TGTGCCAGCAGCTTAGGAAGCGATCGGGAGCTGTTTTTT. Residues: CASSLGSDRELFF.

Points on this clonotype: It may be a read error: a sequence one base away is much more abundant. The chain links TRBV5-1 to TRBJ2-5, with D possibly matching TRBD2 (6 bases). The CDR3 runs to 13 residues. The germline gives CDR1 SGHRS, CDR2 YFSETQ. The CDR3 loop is CASRTGDQETQDF. CDR3 coding DNA: TGCGCCAGCAGGACGGGGGACCAAGAGACCCAGGACTTC.

This clonotype was seen more than once but under ten times. The V gene is TRBV2, the J gene TRBJ1-2; D ambiguous. Trimming removed 4 bases at V and 6 bases at J, with 12 bases between. Germline V gene data show CDR1 as SNHLY and CDR2 as FYNNEI. CDR3 length: 13 amino acids. The CDR3 loop is CASSGVGPNGYTF. DNA for the CDR3: TGTGCCAGCAGTGGGGTAGGGCCCAATGGCTACACCTTC.

This clonotype was picked up a small number of times. This chain joins TRBV7-2 and TRBJ2-4, with 13 bases aligning to TRBD2. The tail of the sequence fits TRBJ2-7 better, so the J call may be wrong. The germline gives CDR1 SGHTA, CDR2 FQGNSA. This CDR3 comprises 17 residues. DNA of the CDR3: TGTGCCAGCAGCTATCGGACTAGCGGGAGTGGGGCCTACGAGCAGTACTTC. Translating gives CASSYRTSGSGAYEQYF.

This clonotype has just a few counts. V gene TRBV11-2 combines with J gene TRBJ1-1; the D gene is possibly TRBD1 (5 bases). The CDR3 spans 15 residues. V was clipped by 6 bases and J by 2 bases, with 16 bases between them. The germline CDR1 and CDR2 sequences are SGHAT and FQNNGV. Here the CDR3 reads CASRRDGRDNTEAFF. CDR3 nucleotide sequence: TGTGCCAGCAGGAGGGACGGCAGGGACAACACTGAAGCTTTCTTT.